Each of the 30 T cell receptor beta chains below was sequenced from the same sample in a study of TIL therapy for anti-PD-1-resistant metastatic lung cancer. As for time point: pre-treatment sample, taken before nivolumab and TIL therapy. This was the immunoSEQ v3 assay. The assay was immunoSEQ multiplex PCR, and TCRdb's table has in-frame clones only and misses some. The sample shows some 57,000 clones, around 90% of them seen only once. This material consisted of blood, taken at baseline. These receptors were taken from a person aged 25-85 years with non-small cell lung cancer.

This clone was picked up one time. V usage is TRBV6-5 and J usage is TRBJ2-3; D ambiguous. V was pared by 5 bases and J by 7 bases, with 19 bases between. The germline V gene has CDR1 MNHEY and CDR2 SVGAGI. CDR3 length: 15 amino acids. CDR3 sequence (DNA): TGTGCCAGCAGTAAGCCGGACCCCTCCACTTATACGCAGTATTTT. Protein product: CASSKPDPSTYTQYF.

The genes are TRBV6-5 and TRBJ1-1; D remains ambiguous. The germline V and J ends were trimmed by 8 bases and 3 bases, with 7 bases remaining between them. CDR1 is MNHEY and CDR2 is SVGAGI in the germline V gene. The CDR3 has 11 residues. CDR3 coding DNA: TGTGCCAGCTTTTTCTACACTGAAGCTTTCTTT. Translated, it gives CASFFYTEAFF.

CDR3 in DNA: TGTGCCAGCAGCCCGACGGAGGGAGGGGAGGGAGCTTTCTTT. It specifies CASSPTEGGEGAFF. The chain carries TRBV9 and TRBJ1-1; a possible D gene is TRBD1 (5 bases). The CDR3 runs to 14 residues. Germline V gene lookup returns CDR1 SGDLS and CDR2 YYNGEE. Trimming left V 4 bases short and J 10 bases short, with 20 bases between.

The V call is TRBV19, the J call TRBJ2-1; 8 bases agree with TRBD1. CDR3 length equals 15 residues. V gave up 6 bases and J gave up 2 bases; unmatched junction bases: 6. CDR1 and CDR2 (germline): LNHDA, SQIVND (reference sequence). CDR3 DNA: TGTGCCAGTAGGCACGACAGGGGACCCTACAATGAGCAGTTCTTC. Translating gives CASRHDRGPYNEQFF. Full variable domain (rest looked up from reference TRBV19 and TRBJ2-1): DGGITQSPKYLFRKEGQNVTLSCEQNLNHDAMYWYRQDPGQGLRLIYYSQIVNDFQKGDIAEGYSVSREKKESFPLTVTSAQKNPTAFYLCASRHDRGPYNEQFFGPGTRLTVL.

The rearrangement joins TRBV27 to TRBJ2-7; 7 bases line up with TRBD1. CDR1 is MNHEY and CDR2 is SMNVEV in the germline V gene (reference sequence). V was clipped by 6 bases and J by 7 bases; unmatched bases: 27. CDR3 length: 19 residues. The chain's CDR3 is CASSRDIDPWGQRSHEQYF. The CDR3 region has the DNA TGTGCCAGCAGCAGGGATATTGATCCGTGGGGACAGAGATCTCATGAGCAGTACTTC.

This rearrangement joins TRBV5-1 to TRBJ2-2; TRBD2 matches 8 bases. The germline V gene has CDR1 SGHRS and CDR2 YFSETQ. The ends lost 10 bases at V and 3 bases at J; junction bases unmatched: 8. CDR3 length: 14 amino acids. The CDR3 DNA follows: TGCGCCCGCGGGCGGGGGGCAGACACCGGGGAGCTGTTTTTT. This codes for CARGRGADTGELFF.

CDR3 in amino acids: CASSRGPGTDSNTGELFF. CDR3 nucleotides: TGTGCCAGCTCACGAGGCCCGGGAACAGATTCGAACACCGGGGAGCTGTTTTTT. The chain employs TRBV18 and TRBJ2-2; maybe TRBD2 (5 bases). The CDR3 has 18 residues. Germline V gene sequence: CDR1 KGHSH, CDR2 LQKENI. Trimming pared 4 bases from V and 0 bases from J, leaving 18 bases between. Looking up the rest from reference TRBV18 and TRBJ2-2 gives the full variable domain: NAGVMQNPRHLVRRRGQEARLRCSPMKGHSHVYWYRQLPEEGLKFMVYLQKENIIDESGMPKERFSAEFPKEGPSILRIQQVVRGDSAAYFCASSRGPGTDSNTGELFFGEGSRLTVL.

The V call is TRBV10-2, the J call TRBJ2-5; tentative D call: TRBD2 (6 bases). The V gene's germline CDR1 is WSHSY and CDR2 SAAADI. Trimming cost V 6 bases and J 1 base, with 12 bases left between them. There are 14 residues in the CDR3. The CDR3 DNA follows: TGCGCCAGCAGGCTAGCGCCAACCCAAGAGACCCAGTACTTC. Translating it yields CASRLAPTQETQYF.

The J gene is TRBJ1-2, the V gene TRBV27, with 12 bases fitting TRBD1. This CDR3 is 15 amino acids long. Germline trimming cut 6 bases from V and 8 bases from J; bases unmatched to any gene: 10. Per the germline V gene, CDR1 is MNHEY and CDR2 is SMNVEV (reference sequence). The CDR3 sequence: CASSFVGTGGFGYTF. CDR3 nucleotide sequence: TGTGCCAGCAGCTTTGTCGGGACAGGGGGCTTCGGCTACACCTTC.

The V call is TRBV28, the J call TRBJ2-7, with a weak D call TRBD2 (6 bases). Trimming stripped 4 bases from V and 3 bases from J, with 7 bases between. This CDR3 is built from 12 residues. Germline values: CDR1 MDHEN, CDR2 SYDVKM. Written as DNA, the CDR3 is TGTGCCAGCAGTTCGGGGGACTACGAGCAGTACTTC. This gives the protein CASSSGDYEQYF.

The chain's CDR3 is CASSPLYGQGPTEAFF. CDR3 nucleotides: TGTGCCAGCTCACCACTATATGGACAGGGCCCCACTGAAGCTTTCTTT. The J gene is TRBJ1-1, the V gene TRBV18; TRBD1 matches at 8 bases. CDR3 length equals 16 residues. V lost 1 base, J lost 4 bases, and 8 bases stayed unmatched. CDR1 and CDR2 (germline): KGHSH, LQKENI.

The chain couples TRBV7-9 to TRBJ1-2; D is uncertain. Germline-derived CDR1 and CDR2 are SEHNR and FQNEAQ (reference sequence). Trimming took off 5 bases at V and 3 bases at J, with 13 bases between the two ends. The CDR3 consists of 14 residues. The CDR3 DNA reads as TGTGCCAGCAGCCCCCGCGGGTATGACTATGGCTACACCTTC. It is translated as CASSPRGYDYGYTF.

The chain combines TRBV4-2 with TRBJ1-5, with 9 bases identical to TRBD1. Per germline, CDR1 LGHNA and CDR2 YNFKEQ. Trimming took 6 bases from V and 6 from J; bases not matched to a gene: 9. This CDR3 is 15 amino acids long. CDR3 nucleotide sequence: TGTGCCAGCAGTCAGGACAGGGGAAGTATTCAGCCCCAGCATTTT. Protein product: CASSQDRGSIQPQHF.

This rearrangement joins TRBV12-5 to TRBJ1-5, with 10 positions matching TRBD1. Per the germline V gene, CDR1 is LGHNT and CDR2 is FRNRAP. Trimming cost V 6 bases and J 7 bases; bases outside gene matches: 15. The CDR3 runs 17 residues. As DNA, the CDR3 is TGTGCTAGTGGACGAGGGACAGGGGCCGTAGCGAGCCAGCCCCAGCATTTT. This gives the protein CASGRGTGAVASQPQHF.

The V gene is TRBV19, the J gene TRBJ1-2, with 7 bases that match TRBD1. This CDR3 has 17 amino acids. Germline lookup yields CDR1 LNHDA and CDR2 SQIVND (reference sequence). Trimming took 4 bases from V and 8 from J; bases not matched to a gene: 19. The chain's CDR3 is CASSTLEGQPGLRGYTF. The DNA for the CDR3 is TGTGCCAGTAGTACCCTTGAGGGACAGCCCGGGCTGCGAGGCTACACCTTC.

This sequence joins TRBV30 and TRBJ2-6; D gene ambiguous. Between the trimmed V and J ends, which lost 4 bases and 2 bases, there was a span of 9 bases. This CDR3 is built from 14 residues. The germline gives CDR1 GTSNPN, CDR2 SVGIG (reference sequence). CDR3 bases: TGTGCCTGGACACCCCCGGCTGGGGCCAACGTCCTGACTTTC. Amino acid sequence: CAWTPPAGANVLTF.

This chain's CDR3 is CATSDRPEMTEQFF. CDR3 nucleotides: TGTGCCACCAGCGACAGACCCGAAATGACTGAGCAGTTCTTC. This chain joins TRBV15 and TRBJ2-1; D may be TRBD1 (5 bases). CDR1 and CDR2 (germline): LNHNV, YYDKDF (reference sequence). The V gene lost 5 bases and the J gene lost 9 bases, with 17 bases spanning the gap. This CDR3 is 14 amino acids long.

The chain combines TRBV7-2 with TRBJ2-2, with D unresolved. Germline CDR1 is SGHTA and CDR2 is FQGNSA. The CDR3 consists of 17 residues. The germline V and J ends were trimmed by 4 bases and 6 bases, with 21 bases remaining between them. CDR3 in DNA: TGTGCCAGCAGCTCGACCCCTCAGACCATATGGGCCGGGGAGCTGTTTTTT. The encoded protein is CASSSTPQTIWAGELFF. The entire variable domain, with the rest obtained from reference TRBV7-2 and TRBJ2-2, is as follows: GAGVSQSPSNKVTEKGKDVELRCDPISGHTALYWYRQSLGQGLEFLIYFQGNSAPDKSGLPSDRFSAERTGGSVSTLTIQRTQQEDSAVYLCASSSTPQTIWAGELFFGEGSRLTVL.

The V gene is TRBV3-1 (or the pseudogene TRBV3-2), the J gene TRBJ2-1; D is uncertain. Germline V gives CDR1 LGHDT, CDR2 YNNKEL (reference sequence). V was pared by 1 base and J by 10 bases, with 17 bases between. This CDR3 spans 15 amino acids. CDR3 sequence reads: CASSQGAVETREQFF. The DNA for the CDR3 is TGTGCCAGCAGCCAAGGGGCGGTAGAAACCCGCGAGCAGTTCTTC.

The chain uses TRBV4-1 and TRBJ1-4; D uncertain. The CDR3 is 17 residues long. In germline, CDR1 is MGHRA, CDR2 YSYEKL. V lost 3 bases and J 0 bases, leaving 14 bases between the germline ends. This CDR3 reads CASSHTIGSATNEKLFF. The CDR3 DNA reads TGCGCCAGCAGCCACACGATCGGGTCTGCAACTAATGAAAAACTGTTTTTT.

The CDR3 coding sequence is TGTGCCATCAGTGAGACAGGGGGTGGCTACACCTTC. Protein: CAISETGGGYTF. V gene TRBV10-3 combines with J gene TRBJ1-2; 8 nucleotides align to TRBD1. Germline-derived CDR1 and CDR2 are ENHRY and SYGVKD. J gave up 7 bases and V 2 bases, and 0 bases lay outside the gene matches. The CDR3 consists of 12 residues.

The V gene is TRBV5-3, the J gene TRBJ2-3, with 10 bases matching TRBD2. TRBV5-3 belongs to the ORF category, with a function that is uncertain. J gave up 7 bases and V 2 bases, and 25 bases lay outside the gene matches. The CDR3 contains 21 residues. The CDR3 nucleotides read TGTGCCAGAAGCTTTTCGCGGGAGCTAGCGGGGGAGACGGTATATGGTAATACGCAGTATTTT. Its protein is CARSFSRELAGETVYGNTQYF.

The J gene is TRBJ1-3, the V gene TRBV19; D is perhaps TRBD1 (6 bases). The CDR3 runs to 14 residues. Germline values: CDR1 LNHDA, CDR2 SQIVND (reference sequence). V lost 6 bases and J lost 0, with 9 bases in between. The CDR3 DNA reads TGTGCCAGTAGCCAAGGGGGCTCTGGAAACACCATATATTTT. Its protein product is CASSQGGSGNTIYF.

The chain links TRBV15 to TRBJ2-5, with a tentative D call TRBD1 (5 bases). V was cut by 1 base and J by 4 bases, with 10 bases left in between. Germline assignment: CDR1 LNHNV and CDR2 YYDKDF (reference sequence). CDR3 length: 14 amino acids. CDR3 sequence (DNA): TGTGCCACCAGCAGAGGGGGCAGCATAGAGACCCAGTACTTC. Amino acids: CATSRGGSIETQYF.

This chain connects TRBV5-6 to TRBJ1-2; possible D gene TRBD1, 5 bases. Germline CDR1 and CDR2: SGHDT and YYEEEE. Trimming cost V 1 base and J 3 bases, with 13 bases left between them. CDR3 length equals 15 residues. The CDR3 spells CASSLYQGGDYGYTF. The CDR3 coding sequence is TGTGCCAGCAGCTTGTATCAGGGAGGGGACTATGGCTACACCTTC.

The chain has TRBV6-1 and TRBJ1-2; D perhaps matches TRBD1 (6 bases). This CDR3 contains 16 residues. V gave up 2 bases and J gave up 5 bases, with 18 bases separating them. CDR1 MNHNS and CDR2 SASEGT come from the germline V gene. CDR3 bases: TGTGCCAGCAGTGAATTACTATCGACAGGTACTTATGGCTACACCTTC. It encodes CASSELLSTGTYGYTF.

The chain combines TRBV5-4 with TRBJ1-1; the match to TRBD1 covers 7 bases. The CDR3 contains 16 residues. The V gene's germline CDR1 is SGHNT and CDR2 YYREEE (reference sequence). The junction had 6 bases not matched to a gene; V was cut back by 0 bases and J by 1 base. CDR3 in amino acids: CASSLGGRGTNTEAFF. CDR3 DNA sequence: TGTGCCAGCAGCTTGGGGGGCAGGGGGACGAACACTGAAGCTTTCTTT.

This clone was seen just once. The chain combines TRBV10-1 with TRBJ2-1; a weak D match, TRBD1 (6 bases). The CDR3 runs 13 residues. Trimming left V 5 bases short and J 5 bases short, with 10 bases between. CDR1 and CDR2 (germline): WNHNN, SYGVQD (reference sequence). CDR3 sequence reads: CASSRGQNNEQFF. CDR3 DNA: TGCGCCAGCAGTCGAGGACAGAACAATGAGCAGTTCTTC.

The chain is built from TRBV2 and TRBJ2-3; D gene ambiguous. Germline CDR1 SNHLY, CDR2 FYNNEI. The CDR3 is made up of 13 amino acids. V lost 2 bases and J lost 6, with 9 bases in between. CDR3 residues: CASSEFSSDTQYF. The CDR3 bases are TGTGCCAGCAGTGAATTTAGTTCGGATACGCAGTATTTT.

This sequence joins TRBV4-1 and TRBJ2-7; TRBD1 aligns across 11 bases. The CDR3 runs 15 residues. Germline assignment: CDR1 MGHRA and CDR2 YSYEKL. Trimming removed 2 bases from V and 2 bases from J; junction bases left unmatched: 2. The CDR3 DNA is TGCGCCAGCAGCCAACCGGGACAGGGGGCCTACGAGCAGTACTTC. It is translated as CASSQPGQGAYEQYF.